This TCR beta chain was identified in a study of T cells in localized non-small cell lung cancer. After removal of 6 bases from V and 5 bases from J, the junction contained 13 bases not matched to a gene. The CDR3 is 16 amino acids. The germline V gene encodes CDR1 LNHDA and CDR2 SQIVND (reference sequence). TCRdb's copy holds only in-frame clones and misses some; the assay was immunoSEQ multiplex PCR. The sample holds under 2,500 clones, around 20% seen once. Regarding the study as a whole: Maximal T cell clonality occurred in uninvolved adjacent lung, with tumor ranking below it. Heterogeneity stays possible, as sequencing covered only one tumor region. Appearances in adjacent lung were noted for a median 57 of the top 100 tumor clones. Increased T cell density in blood showed an association with longer overall survival.

A note on this clone: The antigen is unknown.

The chain has TRBV19 and TRBJ2-7, with 10 bases identical to TRBD2. The specimen was lung tumor tissue, collected before any cancer treatment. This clonotype originated in a male donor aged 60 or older with stage I lung adenocarcinoma. CDR3 loop: CASSPKPSGSHHEQYF. Written as DNA, the CDR3 is TGTGCCAGTAGCCCCAAACCTAGCGGGAGCCACCACGAGCAGTACTTC.